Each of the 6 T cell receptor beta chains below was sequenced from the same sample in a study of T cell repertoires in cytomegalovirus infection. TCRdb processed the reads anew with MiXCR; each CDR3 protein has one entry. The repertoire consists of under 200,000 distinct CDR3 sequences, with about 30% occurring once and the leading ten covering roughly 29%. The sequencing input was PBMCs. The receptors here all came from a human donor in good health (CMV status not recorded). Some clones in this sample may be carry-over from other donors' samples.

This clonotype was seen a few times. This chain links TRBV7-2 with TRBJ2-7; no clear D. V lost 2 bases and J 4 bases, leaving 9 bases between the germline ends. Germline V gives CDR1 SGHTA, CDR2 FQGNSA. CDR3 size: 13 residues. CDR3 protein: CASSLYMIYEQYF. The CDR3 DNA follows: TGTGCCAGCAGCTTATACATGATATACGAGCAGTACTTC.

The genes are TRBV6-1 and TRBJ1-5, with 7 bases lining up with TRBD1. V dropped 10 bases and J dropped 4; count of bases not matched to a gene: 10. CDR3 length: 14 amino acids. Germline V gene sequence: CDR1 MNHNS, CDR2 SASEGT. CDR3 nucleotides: TGTGCCACCTCCACCTCAGGGGGGAATCAGCCCCAGCATTTT. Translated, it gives CATSTSGGNQPQHF.

CDR3 in DNA: TGTGCCAGTAGTATAGACGGGTTTGAGCAGTTCTTC. This encodes CASSIDGFEQFF. This chain joins TRBV19 and TRBJ2-1, with D hard to call. Germline CDR1 LNHDA, CDR2 SQIVND (reference sequence). There are 12 residues in the CDR3. V was trimmed by 0 bases and J by 9 bases, leaving 6 bases between them.

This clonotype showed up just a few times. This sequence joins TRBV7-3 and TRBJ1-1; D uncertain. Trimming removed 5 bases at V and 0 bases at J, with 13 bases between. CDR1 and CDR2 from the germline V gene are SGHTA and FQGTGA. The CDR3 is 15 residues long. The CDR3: CASSKGVGLNTEAFF. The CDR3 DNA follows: TGTGCCAGCAGCAAAGGTGTAGGGTTGAACACTGAAGCTTTCTTT.

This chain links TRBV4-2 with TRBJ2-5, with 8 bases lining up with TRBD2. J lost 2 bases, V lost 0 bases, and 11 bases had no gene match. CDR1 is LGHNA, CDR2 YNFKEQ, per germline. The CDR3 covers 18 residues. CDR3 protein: CASSQDAGVAGPQETQYF. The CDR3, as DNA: TGTGCCAGCAGCCAAGATGCGGGGGTAGCGGGGCCTCAAGAGACCCAGTACTTC.

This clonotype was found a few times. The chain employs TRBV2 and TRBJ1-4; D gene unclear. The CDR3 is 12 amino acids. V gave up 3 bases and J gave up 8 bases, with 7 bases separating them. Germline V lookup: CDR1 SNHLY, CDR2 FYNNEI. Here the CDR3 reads CASSESGEKLFF. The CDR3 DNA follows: TGTGCCAGCAGTGAGAGTGGAGAAAAACTGTTTTTT.